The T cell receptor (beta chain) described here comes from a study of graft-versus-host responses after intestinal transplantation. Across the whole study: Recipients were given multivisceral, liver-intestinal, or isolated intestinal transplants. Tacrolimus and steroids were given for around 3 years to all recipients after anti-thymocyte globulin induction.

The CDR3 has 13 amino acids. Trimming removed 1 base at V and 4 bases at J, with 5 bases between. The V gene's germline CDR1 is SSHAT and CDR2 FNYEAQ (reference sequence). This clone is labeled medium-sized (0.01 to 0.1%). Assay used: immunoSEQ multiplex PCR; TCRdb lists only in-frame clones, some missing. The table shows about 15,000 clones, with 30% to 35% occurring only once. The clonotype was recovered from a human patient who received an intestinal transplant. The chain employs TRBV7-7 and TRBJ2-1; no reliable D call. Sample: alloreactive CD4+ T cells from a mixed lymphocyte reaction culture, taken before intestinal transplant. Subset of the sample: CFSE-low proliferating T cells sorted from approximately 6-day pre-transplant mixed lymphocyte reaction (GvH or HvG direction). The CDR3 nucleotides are TGTGCCAGCAGCTTAGGTCCATACAATGAGCAGTTCTTC. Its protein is CASSLGPYNEQFF.